This T cell receptor beta chain is drawn from a study of regulatory T cells in long-lasting Graves disease. Study-level findings and limits: Persistent Graves' patients showed reduced TCR diversity versus newly diagnosed patients.

In building TCR beta libraries, iRepertoire HTBI primers were used together with Arm-PCR of CDR3 regions. Original processing notes: Looking across samples, the authors found some 60 TRBV and some 13 TRBJ segments. One entry per CDR3 protein, called by TCRdb with MiXCR from the multiplex PCR reads. V and J calls and clone size were set by TCRdb, not the authors. The table has about 460,000 distinct CDR3 sequences, roughly 23% seen once. Worth noting for this clonotype: Its target is unknown.

Time point of the sample: persistent/refractory GD, antithyroid drugs over 5 years with positive TRAb. TCR sequences were obtained from RNA taken from PBMCs. Patients with Graves' disease were diagnosed by American Thyroid Association guidelines. The CDR3 extends over 13 amino acids. Per germline, CDR1 KGHSH and CDR2 LQKENI. The V end lost 3 bases, the J end lost 7 bases, and 13 bases lay between the germline ends. The TCR was taken from a female donor with Graves disease. This sample comprised peripheral blood mononuclear cells (PBMCs), obtained when the disease was refractory, from a patient treated with antithyroid drugs. This chain connects TRBV18 to TRBJ2-7, with a weak D call TRBD2 (6 bases). CDR3 DNA: TGTGCCAGCTCACCCCCGGGACTGCAGGAGCAGTACTTC. It translates to CASSPPGLQEQYF. Together with reference TRBV18 and TRBJ2-7, the CDR3 gives the full variable domain: NAGVMQNPRHLVRRRGQEARLRCSPMKGHSHVYWYRQLPEEGLKFMVYLQKENIIDESGMPKERFSAEFPKEGPSILRIQQVVRGDSAAYFCASSPPGLQEQYFGPGTRLTVT.